This record looks at one TCR beta chain sequence and its context. The clone's antigen remains unknown. No base quality values were provided; no much bigger clone lies one nucleotide off. The record originates from a study of shared clonotypes between healthy human individuals (TCRdb year 2020). Turning to the overall study: A couple of women and a few men aged 18 to 49 years were included in the cohort. For each donor, CD4 naive and CD4 memory were each run on three plates, CD8 naive on two plates, and CD8 memory on one plate. To estimate repertoire size and how much clonotypes are shared between individuals, the study performed deep sequencing of blood TCR repertoires from about 5 healthy adults. To increase sequencing depth and limit assay-specific biases, TCR repertoire library preparation and sequencing were carried out by different laboratories using diverse techniques. Each donor's leukapheresis produced roughly between roughly 0.85 and 9.5 billion PBMCs. General findings and caveats noted by the study authors: Naive subsets generally had larger estimated clonotype richness than memory subsets. Based on pairwise subsampling, the degree of clonotype sharing among donors was expected to be affected by sequencing depth. Sampling was limited to blood, and TCR repertoires in tissue likely differ from TCR repertoires in blood. Clonotypes shared by all four sorted-subset donors showed higher generation probabilities than non-shared clonotypes. Because the study included a small number of donors, the genetic and exposure-history diversity represented was limited. Even with the large sequencing depth, rarefaction of the sorted-subset datasets indicated that sequencing was incomplete. Sharing across several donors was observed for approximately 5% of naive CD4, around 3.5% of naive CD8, 2.3% of memory CD4, and around 0.42% of memory CD8 clonotypes.

Using the deep immunoSEQ assay, TCR CDR3 regions were amplified from genomic DNA by multiplex PCR. Extracted genomic DNA from each cell subset was distributed evenly across all wells of several immunoSEQ 96-well plates, and each plate was treated as a replicate. For sorted subsets, each replicate PCR was loaded with 150 to 250 ng genomic DNA, equivalent to some 31,000 T cell genomes. Purified libraries were measured with a Qubit 3.0 fluorometer, size-checked on a Bioanalyzer 2100, and measured again with the KAPA Library Quantification kit. A separate single-read 150-cycle Illumina NextSeq 550 flow cell was used to sequence each immunoSEQ 96-well plate. As for the original processing: Because the immunoSEQ output included only junctional sequences and no quality scores, the filtering could not be the same as the filtering used for full-length reads. Sequences were annotated with PyIR, a Python wrapper for IgBLAST v1.9, using IMGT germline references to assign V/J genes and CDR3. Any read was removed if the V/J assignment was weak (E-value above 1e-6), the CDR3 was missing, or the read contained stop codons, out-of-frame junctions, or ambiguous translated residues. V3J clonotypes were defined by identical inferred V gene, J gene, and CDR3 amino acid sequence. To compute the percentage overlap between repertoires, the number of shared unique clonotypes was divided by the size of the smaller repertoire. Richness of each repertoire was evaluated using RTK rarefaction, the Chao1 estimator, and Recon v2.1 estimates of unobserved clonotypes. For all TCRbeta clonotypes obtained by the gDNA method from several donors, generation probabilities were computed with OLGA. Sourced from immuneACCESS, this table was stored by TCRdb with only in-frame sequences that have V and J called. A share of the clones is absent; for the studies checked, an unresolved V gene accounts for under half, and the remainder has no known explanation. The V and J calls and clone size come from that table; D and trimming were worked out from the DNA. Within this sample are 1,500,000 or so clones, with approximately 98.5% of them counted one time only. The ten largest clones capture roughly 0.35% of the sample.

The CDR3 goes from the cysteine to the phenylalanine over 16 residues. The CDR3 DNA has 48 bases and is translated from base 1. V is trimmed back by 10 bases and J by 4 bases, and the junction contains 7 bases that no gene match accounts for. Taken from the germline V gene, the CDR1 and CDR2 loops are MDHEN and SYDVKM. Donors were healthy HIV-negative adults with no recently reported acute infections or vaccinations. Every donor was a Caucasian adult residing in Nashville, Tennessee, USA. CD4+ T cells were enriched by magnetic negative selection, after which naive cells were positively selected on CD45RA and the negative fraction was taken as the memory subset. Blood was collected by leukapheresis, and PBMCs were isolated by Ficoll-Histopaque density gradient centrifugation and then cryopreserved in liquid nitrogen vapor phase. Analytical flow cytometry was used to check the purity and quantity of each magnetically sorted T cell population. Genomic DNA was isolated from each sorted fraction and quantified by UV absorbance on a Nanodrop 2000c.

The clonotype comes from a man aged 25-40 years in good health. The specimen sequenced was naive CD4+ T cells sorted from blood. Read against the paper, the sample's cell subset or site label means: CD45RA+ positively selected. The chain is made from TRBV28 and TRBJ2-2, and 15 junction bases match TRBD2. The sequence in DNA is TGTGCCACCCGGACTAGCGGGAGGGCCGGCACCGGGGAGCTGTTTTTT. The resulting protein is CATRTSGRAGTGELFF.